This TCR beta chain was captured in a study of blood T cell repertoires in COVID-19. V gave up 3 bases and J gave up 5 bases, with 13 bases separating them. Germline V gene sequence: CDR1 SEHNR, CDR2 FQNEAQ (reference sequence). CDR3 length equals 14 residues. Here immunoSEQ multiplex PCR was the method, and the copy in TCRdb shows in-frame clones only, minus some. The data show approximately 280,000 clones, with 86% seen just once and 2.6% held by the top ten. Allocation to cohorts depended on clinical history reported by the participants. Symptom resolution, clearance, or two negative PCRs marked donors in Cohort 3 as recovered.

This receptor was taken from a woman younger than 35 who had recovered from COVID-19. The chain uses TRBV7-9 and TRBJ1-1; TRBD1 is a possible D gene (6 bases). The sample taken for sequencing was PBMCs or T cells enriched from blood (not recorded which). CDR3 nucleotides: TGTGCCAGCAGCTTCCCCGGAACAGGGACTGAAGCTTTCTTT. Amino acid sequence: CASSFPGTGTEAFF. Drawing the rest from reference TRBV7-9 and TRBJ1-1, the complete variable domain is DTGVSQNPRHKITKRGQNVTFRCDPISEHNRLYWYRQTLGQGPEFLTYFQNEAQLEKSRLLSDRFSAERPKGSFSTLEIQRTEQGDSAMYLCASSFPGTGTEAFFGQGTRLTVV.